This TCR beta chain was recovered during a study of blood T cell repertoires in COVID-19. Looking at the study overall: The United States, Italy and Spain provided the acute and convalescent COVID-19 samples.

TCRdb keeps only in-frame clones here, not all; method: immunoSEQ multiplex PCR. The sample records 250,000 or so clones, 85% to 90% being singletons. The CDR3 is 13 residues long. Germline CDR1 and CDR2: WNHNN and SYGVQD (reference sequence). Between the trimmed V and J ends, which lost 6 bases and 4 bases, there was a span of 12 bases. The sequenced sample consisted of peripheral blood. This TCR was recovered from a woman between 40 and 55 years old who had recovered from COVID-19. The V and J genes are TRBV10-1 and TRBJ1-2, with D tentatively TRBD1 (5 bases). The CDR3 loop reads CASSPGGPYGYTF. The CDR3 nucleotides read TGCGCCAGCAGCCCCGGGGGACCCTATGGCTACACCTTC.